This T cell receptor beta chain was recorded in a study of blood T cells in healthy people across ages. Across the whole study: Through template switching, about one barcoded beta molecule was captured per two T cells, as measured in model experiments.

A second PCR of about 7 to 12 cycles used a sample-barcoded 5' primer and a J-beta primer mix. Each CDR3 protein gets one entry after TCRdb re-called the 5' RACE reads with MiXCR. Here the sample spans approximately 810,000 distinct CDR3 sequences, roughly 26% being singletons. This clonotype is a singleton in its sample. This sequence originates from a woman of 80 years or more in good health. Material: blood.

The CDR3 here is CASNPGLLTGELFF. CDR3 nucleotide sequence: TGTGCCAGTAACCCAGGGCTACTCACCGGGGAGCTGTTTTTT. This sequence joins TRBV19 and TRBJ2-2; the D gene is possibly TRBD1 (5 bases). The germline V and J ends were trimmed by 7 bases and 4 bases, with 13 bases remaining between them. CDR3 length: 14 amino acids. Looked up from germline, CDR1 is LNHDA and CDR2 is SQIVND (reference sequence).